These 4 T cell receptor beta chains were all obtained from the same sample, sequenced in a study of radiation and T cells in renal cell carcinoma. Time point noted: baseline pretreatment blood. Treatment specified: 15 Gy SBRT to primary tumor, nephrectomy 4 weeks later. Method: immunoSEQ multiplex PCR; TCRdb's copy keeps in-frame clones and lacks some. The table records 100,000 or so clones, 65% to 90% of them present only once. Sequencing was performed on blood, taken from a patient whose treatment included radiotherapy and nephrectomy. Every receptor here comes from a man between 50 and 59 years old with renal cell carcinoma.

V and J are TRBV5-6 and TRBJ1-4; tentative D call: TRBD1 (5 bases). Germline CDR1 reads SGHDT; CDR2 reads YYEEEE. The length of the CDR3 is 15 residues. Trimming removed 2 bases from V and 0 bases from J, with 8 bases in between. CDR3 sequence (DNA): TGTGCCAGCAGCTTTTTGGGGGCAACTAATGAAAAACTGTTTTTT. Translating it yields CASSFLGATNEKLFF.

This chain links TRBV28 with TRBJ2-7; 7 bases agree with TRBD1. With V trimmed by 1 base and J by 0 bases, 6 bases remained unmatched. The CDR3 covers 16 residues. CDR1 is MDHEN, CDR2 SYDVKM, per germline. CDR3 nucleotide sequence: TGTGCCAGCAGTTTATTCGAGGGGGCAAACTCCTACGAGCAGTACTTC. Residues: CASSLFEGANSYEQYF.

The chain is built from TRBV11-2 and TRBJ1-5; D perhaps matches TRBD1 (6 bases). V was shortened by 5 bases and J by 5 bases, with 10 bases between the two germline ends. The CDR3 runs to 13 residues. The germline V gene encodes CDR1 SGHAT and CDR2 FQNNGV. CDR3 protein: CASSVQGDQPQHF. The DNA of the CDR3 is TGTGCCAGCAGCGTACAGGGAGATCAGCCCCAGCATTTT.

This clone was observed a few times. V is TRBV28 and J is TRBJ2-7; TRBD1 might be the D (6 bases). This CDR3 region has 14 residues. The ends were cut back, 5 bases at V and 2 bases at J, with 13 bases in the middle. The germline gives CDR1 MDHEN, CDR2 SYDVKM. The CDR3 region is CASSLRQAPYEQYF. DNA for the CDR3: TGTGCCAGCAGTCTTCGACAGGCCCCCTACGAGCAGTACTTC.